The 13 T cell receptor beta chains below come from one sample, sequenced in a study of beta chain features in type 1 diabetes. Isolated RNA was reverse transcribed in full, so expressed TCRB transcripts were sequenced. Sequencing was performed with immunoSEQ multiplex PCR; in TCRdb, only in-frame clones are kept and a portion is missing. Seen here are under 300,000 clones, about 8% observed once, and the top ten hold more than 0.8%. The sample was central memory CD4+ T cells from blood. These TCRs come from a woman aged 18-30 years in good health.

This clone was counted between two and nine times. The chain couples TRBV4-1 to TRBJ2-5, with TRBD1 matching over 8 bases. The V and J ends lost 5 bases and 0 bases, in that order; junction bases with no gene match: 2. The CDR3 is made up of 14 amino acids. The germline V gene has CDR1 MGHRA and CDR2 YSYEKL. The CDR3 reads CASSDRGNQETQYF. Here the CDR3 DNA reads TGCGCCAGCAGCGACAGGGGAAACCAAGAGACCCAGTACTTC.

This clone has only a few counts. The same CDR3 arises from other DNA sequences in this sample as well. The chain employs TRBV2 and TRBJ1-1; D uncertain. V was pared by 2 bases and J by 2 bases, with 6 bases between. The V gene's germline CDR1 is SNHLY and CDR2 FYNNEI. The CDR3 length is 13 residues. DNA of the CDR3: TGTGCCAGCAGTGAACGCGGCAACACTGAAGCTTTCTTT. This translates into CASSERGNTEAFF. The complete variable domain, with remaining parts taken from reference TRBV2 and TRBJ1-1, reads EPEVTQTPSHQVTQMGQEVILRCVPISNHLYFYWYRQILGQKVEFLVSFYNNEISEKSEIFDDQFSVERPDGSNFTLKIRSTKLEDSAMYFCASSERGNTEAFFGQGTRLTVV.

A few counts support this clone. The J gene is TRBJ1-1, the V gene TRBV4-3; D is undetermined. CDR3 length equals 14 residues. The germline V gene has CDR1 LGHNA and CDR2 YSLEER. V was pared by 1 base and J by 4 bases, with 10 bases between. In nucleotides, the CDR3 is TGCGCCAGCAGCCAAGGCCTCGATGGCACTGAAGCTTTCTTT. Amino acid sequence: CASSQGLDGTEAFF.

This clone has ten or more counts. V and J are TRBV11-1 and TRBJ2-1; 9 positions match TRBD1. Germline loops: CDR1 SGHAT, CDR2 FQDESV (reference sequence). Losses at the gene ends were 1 base for V and 12 bases for J; bases not matched to a gene: 10. This CDR3 is 15 amino acids long. CDR3 protein: CASSLGDRAAGGQFF. The CDR3 DNA reads as TGTGCCAGCAGCTTAGGGGACAGGGCGGCGGGCGGGCAGTTCTTC.

To note about this clone: The junction departs from the called germline gene at one end, perhaps through a read error. J is TRBJ2-3 and V is TRBV5-8; D call uncertain. The CDR3 contains 15 residues. Per germline, CDR1 SGHTS and CDR2 YDEGEE. CDR3 amino acids: CASSQSGEATDTQYF. In DNA form, the CDR3 reads TGCGCCAGCAGCCAATCAGGAGAGGCTACAGATACGCAGTATTTT.

This clone was detected only a few times. This chain connects TRBV5-1 to TRBJ1-1, with D tentatively TRBD1 (5 bases). CDR3 length: 16 amino acids. Germline values: CDR1 SGHRS, CDR2 YFSETQ. Trimming removed 4 bases at V and 3 bases at J, with 19 bases between. The CDR3 nucleotides are TGCGCCAGCAGCCCCCGTATCTTTGAAGGGGACACTGAAGCTTTCTTT. Protein: CASSPRIFEGDTEAFF.

This clone occurred a few times. This chain links TRBV7-2 with TRBJ2-1; TRBD2 matches 7 bases. J lost 0 bases, V lost 1 base, and 9 bases had no gene match. This CDR3 comprises 18 residues. Germline V lookup: CDR1 SGHTA, CDR2 FQGNSA. CDR3 amino acids: CASSLGVSGGSSYNEQFF. DNA for the CDR3: TGTGCCAGCAGCTTAGGGGTCTCAGGCGGGAGCTCCTACAATGAGCAGTTCTTC. Combining the CDR3 with reference TRBV7-2 and TRBJ2-1 gives the whole variable domain GAGVSQSPSNKVTEKGKDVELRCDPISGHTALYWYRQSLGQGLEFLIYFQGNSAPDKSGLPSDRFSAERTGGSVSTLTIQRTQQEDSAVYLCASSLGVSGGSSYNEQFFGPGTRLTVL.

This clone came up many times. V is TRBV18 and J is TRBJ2-1, with a tentative D call TRBD1 (6 bases). The CDR3 is made up of 18 amino acids. CDR1 is KGHSH, CDR2 LQKENI, per germline. The V gene lost 3 bases and the J gene lost 0 bases, with 18 bases spanning the gap. DNA for the CDR3: TGTGCCAGCTCACCTGTAAGACAGGTTTCTAGCTCCTACAATGAGCAGTTCTTC. Translated: CASSPVRQVSSSYNEQFF.

This clone was observed a handful of times. The V call is TRBV6-1, the J call TRBJ2-7; D possibly corresponds to TRBD1 (6 bases). CDR3 length: 15 amino acids. Trimming left V 8 bases short and J 2 bases short, with 19 bases between. Germline values: CDR1 MNHNS, CDR2 SASEGT. The CDR3 loop is CASWSRDTDPYEQYF. As DNA, the CDR3 is TGTGCCAGCTGGAGCCGGGACACCGACCCCTACGAGCAGTACTTC.

There are a few counts of this clone. The V gene is TRBV6-5, the J gene TRBJ2-1; the match to TRBD2 covers 8 bases. After removal of 2 bases from V and 7 bases from J, the junction contained 7 bases not matched to a gene. Germline lookup yields CDR1 MNHEY and CDR2 SVGAGI. The CDR3 has 15 residues. The CDR3 DNA follows: TGTGCCAGCAGTTACACGTCCGAGCGGGAGAATGAGCAGTTCTTC. Translated: CASSYTSERENEQFF.

CDR3 coding DNA: TGTGCCAGCAGTTTTGACAGGGGTAACACTGAAGCTTTCTTT. Translation: CASSFDRGNTEAFF. The chain uses TRBV6-5 and TRBJ1-1; 8 nucleotides match TRBD1. The CDR3 sequence is 14 residues long. The V segment lost 4 bases and the J segment 2 bases; nucleotides outside the gene matches: 3. Germline V CDR1 and CDR2: MNHEY, SVGAGI.

This clone was seen more than once but under ten times. V and J are TRBV30 and TRBJ2-2; D is ambiguous. Looked up from germline, CDR1 is GTSNPN and CDR2 is SVGIG (reference sequence). V lost 5 bases and J 1 base, leaving 11 bases between the germline ends. The CDR3 totals 14 residues. The CDR3 loop reads CAWALLRNTGELFF. CDR3 coding DNA: TGTGCCTGGGCTCTTTTACGGAACACCGGGGAGCTGTTTTTT.

This chain joins TRBV28 and TRBJ1-1, with D tentatively TRBD1 (6 bases). CDR1 is MDHEN, CDR2 SYDVKM, per germline. The germline V and J ends were trimmed by 6 bases and 7 bases, with 27 bases remaining between them. CDR3 length: 17 amino acids. The CDR3 DNA reads as TGTGCCAGCAGCCAACCAACAGACCCACAGGGTATGGGTGAAGCTTTCTTT. Translated: CASSQPTDPQGMGEAFF.